A selection of T cell receptor beta chains follows, all from one sample in a study of blood T cell repertoires in COVID-19. Assay: immunoSEQ multiplex PCR; the TCRdb copy retains only in-frame clones and omits some. The table has about 300,000 clones, about nine tenths seen once. The sequenced material came from PBMCs or T cells enriched from blood (not recorded which). The receptors originated from a man under 40 who had recovered from COVID-19. Each CDR3 is given with its conserved first and last residue. D genes are given only for firm matches. A row's size may be missing; if present it is once, few, many or a size class.

CASSPGQGRGYGYTF,TGTGCCAGCAGCCCCGGACAGGGAAGAGGCTATGGCTACACCTTC,TRBV7-2,TRBJ1-2,-,TRBD1
CASSSYAQTAGKSPLHF,TGTGCCAGCAGCTCTTACGCCCAGACAGCGGGAAAGTCACCCCTCCACTTT,TRBV13,TRBJ1-6,-,-
CASSPSTVNTEAFF,TGTGCCAGCAGCCCCAGCACAGTGAACACTGAAGCTTTCTTT,TRBV11-2,TRBJ1-1,-,-
CASSLSSQGTYEQYF,TGCGCCAGCAGCTTGTCCTCACAGGGGACCTACGAGCAGTACTTC,TRBV5-1,TRBJ2-7,few,TRBD1
CASSLSFGTGGARNGYTF,TGTGCCAGCAGCTTGTCTTTTGGGACAGGGGGCGCCCGCAATGGCTACACCTTC,TRBV5-5,TRBJ1-2,-,TRBD1
CASSSRVPSGNTIYF,TGTGCCAGCAGTTCTCGGGTCCCCTCTGGAAACACCATATATTTT,TRBV27,TRBJ1-3,once,-
CASRALADSSYNEQFF,TGTGCCAGCAGGGCCCTAGCGGACAGCTCCTACAATGAGCAGTTCTTC,TRBV27,TRBJ2-1,-,-
CASSLEGQAHQPQHF,TGCGCCAGCAGCTTGGAGGGGCAGGCCCATCAGCCCCAGCATTTT,TRBV5-1,TRBJ1-5,-,-
CASSIDTRQGYEQYF,TGTGCCAGTAGTATAGATACCCGACAGGGCTACGAGCAGTACTTC,TRBV19,TRBJ2-7,-,TRBD1
CASSLTGRRNTEAFF,TGTGCCAGCAGCTTAACCGGGAGGAGGAACACTGAAGCTTTCTTT,TRBV7-9,TRBJ1-1,-,-
CASSESLGQGERPHF,TGTGCCAGCAGTGAATCACTGGGACAGGGGGAAAGACCCCACTTT,TRBV6-1,TRBJ1-6,few,TRBD1
CASSLSGYEQYF,TGTGCCAGCAGTTTGTCGGGGTACGAGCAGTACTTC,TRBV28,TRBJ2-7,-,-
CASSPIAGLETQYF,TGCGCCAGCAGCCCGATTGCGGGTCTGGAGACCCAGTACTTC,TRBV5-1,TRBJ2-5,-,-
CASRLVTGGYYEQFF,TGTGCCAGCAGACTAGTCACAGGGGGATACTACGAGCAGTTCTTC,TRBV28,TRBJ2-1,-,TRBD1
CASTRYLSINSPLHF,TGTGCCAGCACACGGTACCTTAGCATAAATTCACCCCTCCACTTT,TRBV2,TRBJ1-6,few,-
CASSHTSDEQFF,TGTGCCAGCAGCCATACCAGCGATGAGCAGTTCTTC,TRBV14,TRBJ2-1,-,-
CASSYSGSQKAKPQHF,TGTGCCAGCAGTTACTCTGGCAGCCAAAAAGCGAAGCCCCAGCATTTT,TRBV6-6,TRBJ1-5,few,-
CASSTNTDTQYF,TGTGCCAGCAGTACTAACACAGATACGCAGTATTTT,TRBV9,TRBJ2-3,-,-
CASSEASGTLGYGYTF,TGTGCCAGCAGTGAAGCTTCAGGGACTTTAGGCTATGGCTACACCTTC,TRBV2,TRBJ1-2,-,-
CASSLINQPQHF,TGTGCCAGCAGCTTAATAAATCAGCCCCAGCATTTT,TRBV7-9,TRBJ1-5,-,-
CATSDERRDEQFF,TGTGCCACCAGTGATGAACGGAGAGATGAGCAGTTCTTC,TRBV24-1,TRBJ2-1,-,-
CASSMTRVETQYF,TGTGCCAGTAGTATGACTAGGGTAGAGACCCAGTACTTC,TRBV19,TRBJ2-5,-,-
CASNPTAYEQYF,TGCGCCAGCAACCCGACAGCGTACGAGCAGTACTTC,TRBV10-2,TRBJ2-7,once,-
CASSLYRGRVNQPQHF,TGTGCCAGTAGCCTTTACAGGGGGCGGGTGAATCAGCCCCAGCATTTT,TRBV19,TRBJ1-5,-,TRBD1
CATSRGTGRYEQYF,TGTGCCACCAGCAGAGGGACAGGGCGCTACGAGCAGTACTTC,TRBV15,TRBJ2-7,-,TRBD1
CASSYSRTPHNEQFF,TGTGCCAGCAGTTACTCCAGGACTCCACACAATGAGCAGTTCTTC,TRBV6-5,TRBJ2-1,-,-
CASSPPQTGSTEAFF,TGCGCCAGCAGCCCCCCCCAGACAGGTTCCACTGAAGCTTTCTTT,TRBV5-1,TRBJ1-1,-,-
CASSLGLAGNYNEQFF,TGTGCCAGCAGCTTAGGCCTAGCGGGTAACTACAATGAGCAGTTCTTC,TRBV13,TRBJ2-1,once,TRBD2
CASSSLMSTEAFF,TGTGCCAGCAGCTCTCTTATGAGCACTGAAGCTTTCTTT,TRBV11-2,TRBJ1-1,-,-
CASSQDSYNEQFF,TGTGCCAGCTCACAGGACAGCTACAATGAGCAGTTCTTC,TRBV18,TRBJ2-1,-,-
CASRPPGLVKETQYF,TGTGCCAGCAGACCACCGGGACTCGTCAAAGAGACCCAGTACTTC,TRBV28,TRBJ2-5,-,-
CASSSGQGHNQPQHF,TGTGCCAGCTCCTCGGGACAGGGGCACAATCAGCCCCAGCATTTT,TRBV18,TRBJ1-5,-,TRBD1
CASSQALNTEAFF,TGTGCCAGTAGTCAGGCCTTGAACACTGAAGCTTTCTTT,TRBV19,TRBJ1-1,-,-
CASSLGLRGEQYF,TGCGCCAGCAGCTTGGGGCTACGAGGCGAGCAGTACTTC,TRBV5-1,TRBJ2-7,-,-
CASRPTGTLQNTIYF,TGCGCCAGCAGACCGACCGGGACTTTACAGAACACCATATATTTT,TRBV5-1,TRBJ1-3,-,-
CATALQGSQETQYF,TGTGCCACCGCCCTACAGGGGAGCCAAGAGACCCAGTACTTC,TRBV24-1,TRBJ2-5,-,TRBD1
CASNKAGTETNYGYTF,TGTGCCAGTAACAAGGCTGGGACAGAAACTAACTATGGCTACACCTTC,TRBV25-1,TRBJ1-2,-,TRBD1
CASSLVGDFPSTDTQYF,TGTGCCAGCAGCTTGGTAGGGGACTTCCCGAGCACAGATACGCAGTATTTT,TRBV5-6,TRBJ2-3,-,-
CSASYGNTIYF,TGCAGTGCTAGTTATGGAAACACCATATATTTT,TRBV20-1,TRBJ1-3,-,-
CAWSGGGETEAFF,TGTGCCTGGAGTGGGGGGGGTGAAACTGAAGCTTTCTTT,TRBV30,TRBJ1-1,-,-
CASGQGAFGAFF,TGTGCCTCTGGACAGGGAGCTTTTGGGGCTTTCTTT,TRBV30,TRBJ1-1,once,TRBD1
CASSYSAIYGYTF,TGTGCCAGCAGTTACTCGGCCATCTATGGCTACACCTTC,TRBV6-5,TRBJ1-2,-,-
CATSVRRRGRATNEKLFF,TGTGCCACCAGTGTTAGGAGGAGGGGGCGAGCAACTAATGAAAAACTGTTTTTT,TRBV24-1,TRBJ1-4,-,TRBD1
CASSMWAASTDTQYF,TGTGCCAGTAGTATGTGGGCTGCTAGCACAGATACGCAGTATTTT,TRBV19,TRBJ2-3,-,-
CASSLGQVKNIQYF,TGTGCCAGCAGCCTGGGACAGGTCAAAAACATTCAGTACTTC,TRBV5-6,TRBJ2-4,-,TRBD1
CASKQRTPLRQYF,TGTGCCAGCAAGCAGCGGACCCCCCTAAGGCAGTATTTT,TRBV2,TRBJ2-3,-,-
CASSESAVGGDGYTF,TGTGCCAGCAGTGAATCGGCCGTAGGAGGGGATGGCTACACCTTC,TRBV25-1,TRBJ1-2,-,-